This TCR beta chain was sequenced in a study of spatial heterogeneity in lung cancer (dated by TCRdb to about 2019). Background on the whole study: Beta-chain transcripts were consistently detected in greater numbers than alpha-chain transcripts, which likely reflects a higher abundance of beta-chain transcripts. In the raw uncorrected reads, each unique combination of TCR and UMI appeared more than ten times on average. TCR alpha and beta repertoires were quantitatively compared across multiple tumor regions, matched nontumor lung and blood in non-small cell lung cancer. Nonsynonymous mutation counts, determined by whole-exome sequencing of tumor tissue, were related to TCR repertoire features. At surgery, both alpha and beta chains were TCR-sequenced in about 200 tumor regions, about 61 matched nontumor lung samples and a few dozen PBMC samples.

Study-wide findings and limitations: Confirming at a functional level the hypothesis that regional TCRs recognize regional mutations was considered to require additional single-cell paired TCR alpha and beta sequencing. Ubiquitous expanded tumor TCRs showed up in blood more often at tumor resection than at routine follow-up.

This clonotype has at least ten counts. Its antigen has not been determined. The record has no base qualities; no much larger clone is one base away. For a library built for alpha chains, this beta chain is a stray read; little rests on its size. The time point label for this specimen denotes: sample taken at primary tumor resection. TCR sequencing used whole RNA extracted from tumor and nontumor lung tissue, or from cryopreserved PBMC samples, without cell sorting. The donors were approximately 70 patients from the lung TRACERx cohort who had early-stage, untreated non-small cell lung cancer. A patient was chosen for TCR sequencing only when enough RNA was available from at least two tumor regions. The library was made by 5' RACE. Sequenced using a NextSeq 500. In the TCR library protocol, a unique molecular identifier was attached to each TCR cDNA molecule so that PCR and sequencing errors could be corrected. The study's own analysis went as follows. TCR identification, UMI-based error correction and CDR3 extraction were all carried out with Decombinator tools. TCRs above a frequency of 2 per 1,000, corresponding to the top 1% of the tumor frequency distribution, were defined as expanded. Renyi diversity was calculated using the R vegan package after each repertoire was subsampled 100 times to 5,000 TCRs. To build CDR3 similarity networks, amino acid triplet string-kernel similarity was used, and CDR3s were connected when their pairwise similarity was above 0.82. Using fastp trimming at Q25 and MiXCR clonotype assembly, TCRdb reanalyzed the public sequencing data and kept in-frame beta chains. Entries are consolidated by CDR3 protein sequence, retaining the most common genes and DNA. The V and J calls were determined by TCRdb, not by the authors. The sample records under 13,000 distinct CDR3 sequences, approximately 6.5% of which are singletons. Around 30% of the sample rests with the top ten.

The CDR3 covers 14 residues, taking in both the cysteine and the phenylalanine. The entry retains the CDR3 DNA only, 42 bases that are in frame from base 1. Looking up the germline V gene yields CDR1 MNHNS and CDR2 SASEGT. V loses 6 bases at its end and J loses 4 bases; junction bases beyond the gene matches: 6. The sample consisted of PBMCs, taken at surgery. The sequence was obtained from a male donor with early-stage non-small cell lung cancer. The chain joins TRBV6-1 to TRBJ1-3; TRBD1 lines up with 7 middle nucleotides. The CDR3 here reads CASSSHRGGNTIYF. The sequence in DNA is TGTGCCAGCAGCTCCCACAGGGGAGGAAACACCATATATTTT.